The following is a T cell receptor (beta chain) sequence with its context. What it binds is unknown. Profiled with immunoSEQ multiplex PCR; TCRdb holds only in-frame clones, not every one. The profile shows 45,000 to 50,000 clones, roughly 78% of them singletons. These data come from a study of memory CD4+ T cells and cytomegalovirus serostatus. Overall study context: Donors were healthy Belgian adults, 10 or so CMV seropositive and approximately 25 seronegative.

The sort gate was single viable CD3+CD4+CD8-CD45RO+ cells for memory CD4+ T cells. Donors' CMV status reflects serum IgG against pp150, pp28, p38, p52. Positive selection with CD4 microbeads enriched total CD4+ T cells. Study observations and caveats: Each of around 69 CMV-associated TCRbeta sequences occurred in one to five individuals.

Germline V gene data show CDR1 as LGHNA and CDR2 as YNFKEQ. This CDR3 has 16 amino acids. Trimming removed 1 base at V and 5 bases at J, with 15 bases between. This TCR was recovered from an adult in good health and CMV-seronegative. The sample consisted of memory CD4+ T cells from blood. The chain has TRBV4-2 and TRBJ1-5; D possibly corresponds to TRBD1 (5 bases). CDR3 sequence: CASSQVGLDRDQPQHF. CDR3 in DNA: TGTGCCAGCAGCCAAGTGGGGCTCGACCGCGATCAGCCCCAGCATTTT.